This paragraph reports one TCR beta chain. Its antigen is unknown. Overall study findings and caveats: The larger-cohort validation was restricted to a single TCR beta V-J rearrangement rather than whole repertoires. Tumor-infiltrating Treg TCR alpha and beta sequences overlapped most with tumor naive CD4+ T cells, then blood naive. Tumor memory CD4+ T cell TCR gene usage was found to cluster with blood and lymph node memory CD4+ cells and with lymph node naive CD4+ cells.

Semi-nested PCR with Nested Universal Primer A followed constant-region reverse priming of full-length variable regions. TCRdb fed the 5' RACE reads into MiXCR, producing one record per CDR3 protein. The data show about 57,000 distinct CDR3 sequences, approximately 26% seen once. Cells sorted as Tregs were CD4+, CD25+ and CD127-/low. CDR1 SGHRS and CDR2 YFSETQ come from the germline V gene. The CDR3 contains 16 residues. After removal of 7 bases from V and 4 bases from J, the junction contained 12 bases not matched to a gene. This TCR derives from a female donor with breast cancer. The J gene is TRBJ2-3, the V gene TRBV5-1; 10 bases match TRBD2. The sample was tumor-infiltrating Tregs sorted from the breast tumor. CDR3 sequence: CASGRERGGSADTQYF. CDR3 nucleotides: TGCGCCAGCGGCAGGGAGCGGGGGGGCTCCGCAGATACGCAGTATTTT.